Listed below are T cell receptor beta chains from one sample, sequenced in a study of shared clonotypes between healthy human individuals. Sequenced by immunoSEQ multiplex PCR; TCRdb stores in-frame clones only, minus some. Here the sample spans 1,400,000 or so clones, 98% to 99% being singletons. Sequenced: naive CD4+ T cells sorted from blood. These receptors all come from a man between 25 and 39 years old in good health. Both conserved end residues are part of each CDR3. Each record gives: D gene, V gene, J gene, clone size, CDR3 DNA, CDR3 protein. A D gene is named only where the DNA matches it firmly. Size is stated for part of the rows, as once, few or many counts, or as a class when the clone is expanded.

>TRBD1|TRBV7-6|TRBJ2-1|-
TGTGCCAGCAGCCGAGGGACAGTTATGCATGAGCAGTTCTTC
CASSRGTVMHEQFF
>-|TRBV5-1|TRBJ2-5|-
TGCGCCAGCAGCTTTGGAGGGTTTGAGACCCAGTACTTC
CASSFGGFETQYF
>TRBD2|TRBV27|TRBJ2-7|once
TGTGCCAGCAGCCCCTCGGGACTAGCGGGATATTACGAGCAGTACTTC
CASSPSGLAGYYEQYF
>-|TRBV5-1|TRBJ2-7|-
TGCGCCAGCAGCGTATGGGACAAGCCCTACGAGCAGTACTTC
CASSVWDKPYEQYF
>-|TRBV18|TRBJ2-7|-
TGTGCCAGCTCACCATCCAGCCTCTACGAGCAGTACTTC
CASSPSSLYEQYF
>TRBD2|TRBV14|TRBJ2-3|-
TGTGCCAGCAGCCACCGAATCCACAGCGGGAGAGGGGCAGATACGCAGTATTTT
CASSHRIHSGRGADTQYF
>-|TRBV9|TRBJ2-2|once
TGTGCCAGCAGCTTGACCGGGGAGCTGTTTTTT
CASSLTGELFF
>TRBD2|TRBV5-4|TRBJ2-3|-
TGTGCCAGCAGCTCCGGGACTAGCGGGAGCACAGATACGCAGTATTTT
CASSSGTSGSTDTQYF
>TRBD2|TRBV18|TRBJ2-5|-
TGTGCCAGCTCACCAAGACAGGGTTGGACTAGCGGGGGCCAAGAGACCCAGTACTTC
CASSPRQGWTSGGQETQYF
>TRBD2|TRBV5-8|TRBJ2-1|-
TGTGCCAGCAGTTCATTTCTCGGCGGACTAGCAAACAATGAGCAGTTCTTC
CASSSFLGGLANNEQFF
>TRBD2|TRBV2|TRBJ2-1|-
TGTGCCAGCAGACCCCACTCCGGGGGGGCGGATGAGCAGTTCTTC
CASRPHSGGADEQFF
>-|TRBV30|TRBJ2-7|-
TGTGCCTGGAGTGGGGGATACGAGCAGTACTTC
CAWSGGYEQYF
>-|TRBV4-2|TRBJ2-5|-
TGTGCCAGCAGGCGAAGCGGAGCAGAGGCAGAGACCCAGTACTTC
CASRRSGAEAETQYF
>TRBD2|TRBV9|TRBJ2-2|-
TGTGCCAGCAGCCCTAGGACTAGCGGGAGTTTCACCGGGGAGCTGTTTTTT
CASSPRTSGSFTGELFF
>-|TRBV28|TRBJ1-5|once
TGTGCCAGCAGTTTACTCGGGTTTAATCAGCCCCAGCATTTT
CASSLLGFNQPQHF
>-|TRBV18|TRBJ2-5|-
TGTGCCAGCTCTACCAATCGAGGGGAGACCCAGTACTTC
CASSTNRGETQYF
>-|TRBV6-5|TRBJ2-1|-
TGTGCCAGTCTGACTAGTCGGGGTGAGCAGTTCTTC
CASLTSRGEQFF
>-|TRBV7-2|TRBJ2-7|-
TGTGCCAGCAGCAGGGCAGCGCGAGAGCAGTACTTC
CASSRAAREQYF
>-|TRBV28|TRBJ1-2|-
TGTGCCAGCAGGAATACGGGGCCCGCTGGCTACACCTTC
CASRNTGPAGYTF
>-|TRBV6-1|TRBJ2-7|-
TGTGCCAGCGCTCCGCAGGGGCTCTACGAGCAGTACTTC
CASAPQGLYEQYF
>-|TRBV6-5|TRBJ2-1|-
TGTGCCAGCAGTCGAGAGCTCTTATACAATGAGCAGTTCTTC
CASSRELLYNEQFF
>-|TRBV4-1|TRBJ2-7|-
TGCGCCAGCAGCCAAGGGAGGGCTACCGGGCGGGCCTGGAGTTTCCCCTTCTACGAGCAGTACTTC
CASSQGRATGRAWSFPFYEQYF
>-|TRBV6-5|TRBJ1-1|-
TGTGCCAGCAGTTATCAGTTGGGAGGGAACACTGAAGCTTTCTTT
CASSYQLGGNTEAFF
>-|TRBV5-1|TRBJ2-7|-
TGCGCCAGCGCGACGACCGTGACAGCCTACGAGCAGTACTTC
CASATTVTAYEQYF
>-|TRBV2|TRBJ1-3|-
TGTGCCAGCAGTGCGTGGCAGGTCGGAAACACCATATATTTT
CASSAWQVGNTIYF
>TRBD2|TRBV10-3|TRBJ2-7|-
TGTGCCATCAGTGAAACTAGCGGGATCTACGAGCAGTACTTC
CAISETSGIYEQYF
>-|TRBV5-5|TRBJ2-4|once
TGTGCCAGCAGCGTGGACGGGTTTCCTAAAAACATTCAGTACTTC
CASSVDGFPKNIQYF
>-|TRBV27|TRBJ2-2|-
TGTGCCAGCAGTTTATACGAAGCTGGATTAGGGGAGCTGTTTTTT
CASSLYEAGLGELFF
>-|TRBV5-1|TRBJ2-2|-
TGCGCCAGCAGCTTGGCTGGAACTCGGAACACCGGGGAGCTGTTTTTT
CASSLAGTRNTGELFF
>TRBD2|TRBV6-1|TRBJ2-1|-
TGTGCCAATAACCCGGGACTAGCGGGAGTCGATGAGCAGTTCTTC
CANNPGLAGVDEQFF
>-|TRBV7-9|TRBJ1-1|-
TGTGCCAGCAGCTCTATTCGGGGGGGTGAAGCTTTCTTT
CASSSIRGGEAFF
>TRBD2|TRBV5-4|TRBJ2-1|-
TGTGCCAGCAGCTCCCAACTAGCGGTCTACAATGAGCAGTTCTTC
CASSSQLAVYNEQFF
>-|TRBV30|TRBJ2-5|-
TGTGCCTGGAGTAGGGAGTTCCAAGAGACCCAGTACTTC
CAWSREFQETQYF
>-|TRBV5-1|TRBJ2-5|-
TGCGCCAGCACCCTTGGGGCGACGGAGACCCAGTACTTC
CASTLGATETQYF
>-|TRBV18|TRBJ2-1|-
TGTGCCAGCTCACCACTGGGCAGGGAGACCTACAATGAGCAGTTCTTC
CASSPLGRETYNEQFF
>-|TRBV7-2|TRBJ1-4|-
TGTGCCAGCAGCTTGATGGGGACTAATGAAAAACTGTTTTTT
CASSLMGTNEKLFF
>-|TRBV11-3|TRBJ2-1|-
TGTGCCAGCAGCTTCTCCCGAGGGGGTGAGCAGTTCTTC
CASSFSRGGEQFF
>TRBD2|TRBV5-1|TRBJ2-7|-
TGCGCCAGCAGCACCGGGACTAGCGGAAAATTCTCCTACGAGCAGTACTTC
CASSTGTSGKFSYEQYF
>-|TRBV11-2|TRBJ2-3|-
TGTGCCAGCAGCTTAGCTAGCCGGTTCACAGATACGCAGTATTTT
CASSLASRFTDTQYF
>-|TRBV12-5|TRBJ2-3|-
TGTGCTAGTGGGACCGGAAGGTTCACAGATACGCAGTATTTT
CASGTGRFTDTQYF
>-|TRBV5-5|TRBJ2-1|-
TGTGCCAGCAGCTTGGCCTACCGGAACTACAATGAGCAGTTCTTC
CASSLAYRNYNEQFF
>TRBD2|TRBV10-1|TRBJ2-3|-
TGCGCCAGCAGTGGGCCCGGACTAGCGGGATCAACAGATACGCAGTATTTT
CASSGPGLAGSTDTQYF
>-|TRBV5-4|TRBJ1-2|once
TGTGCCAGCAGCTTGGGGGTTTACGGTGGCTACACCTTC
CASSLGVYGGYTF
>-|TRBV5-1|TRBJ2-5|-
TGCGCCAGCAGCCCCCCCGGCGGTAATTTGGCCCAGTACTTC
CASSPPGGNLAQYF
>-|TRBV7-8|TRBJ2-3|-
TGTGCCAGCAGCTTATATCCTTCCCGGGCGCAGTATTTT
CASSLYPSRAQYF
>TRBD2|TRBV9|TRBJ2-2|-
TGTGCCAGCAGCCCGAGACCTTTGGCGGGAGACATCGCGAACACCGGGGAGCTGTTTTTT
CASSPRPLAGDIANTGELFF
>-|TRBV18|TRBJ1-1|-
TGTGCCAGCTCACCGAGGGGGGACACTGAAGCTTTCTTT
CASSPRGDTEAFF
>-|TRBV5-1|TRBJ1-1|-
TGCGCCAGCAGCTTGTCTCAGGGCGACACTGAAGCTTTCTTT
CASSLSQGDTEAFF
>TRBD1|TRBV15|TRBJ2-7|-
TGTGCCACCAGCAGAGGTCCGGGACAGGGGATCTACGAGCAGTACTTC
CATSRGPGQGIYEQYF
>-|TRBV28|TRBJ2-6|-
TGTGCCAGCAGTTTAGTCGGGGCCAACGTCCTGACTTTC
CASSLVGANVLTF
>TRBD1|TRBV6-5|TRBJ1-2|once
TGTGCCAGCAGTTCCACTCAGGGGGGAGATGGCTACACCTTC
CASSSTQGGDGYTF
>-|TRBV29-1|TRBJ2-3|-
TGCAGCGTTCTGCAGGGGACAGATACGCAGTATTTT
CSVLQGTDTQYF
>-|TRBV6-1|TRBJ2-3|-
TGTGCCAGCACCTTTGGCGGGAGCACAGATACGCAGTATTTT
CASTFGGSTDTQYF
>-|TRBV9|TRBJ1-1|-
TGTGCCAGCAGCGTAGGGGGTCATGGAACTGAAGCTTTCTTT
CASSVGGHGTEAFF
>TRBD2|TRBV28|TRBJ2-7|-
TGTGCCAGCAGTTTTGGTGTGGCGGGAGGCGAGCAGTACTTC
CASSFGVAGGEQYF
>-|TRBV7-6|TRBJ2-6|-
TGTGCCAGCAGCAGGGTAACAGGGAAGGCCAACGTCCTGACTTTC
CASSRVTGKANVLTF
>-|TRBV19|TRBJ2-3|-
TGTGCCAGTGGTTTTGGCACAGATACGCAGTATTTT
CASGFGTDTQYF
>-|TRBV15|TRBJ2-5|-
TGTGCCACCAGCAGCACCGGACAGCCCGAACAACAAGAGACCCAGTACTTC
CATSSTGQPEQQETQYF
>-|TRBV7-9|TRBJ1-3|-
TGTGCCAGCAGCCCTAACGGCTACTCTGGAAACACCATATATTTT
CASSPNGYSGNTIYF
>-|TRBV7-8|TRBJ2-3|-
TGTGCCAGCAGCTTAGTTCTAAGGGATACGCAGTATTTT
CASSLVLRDTQYF